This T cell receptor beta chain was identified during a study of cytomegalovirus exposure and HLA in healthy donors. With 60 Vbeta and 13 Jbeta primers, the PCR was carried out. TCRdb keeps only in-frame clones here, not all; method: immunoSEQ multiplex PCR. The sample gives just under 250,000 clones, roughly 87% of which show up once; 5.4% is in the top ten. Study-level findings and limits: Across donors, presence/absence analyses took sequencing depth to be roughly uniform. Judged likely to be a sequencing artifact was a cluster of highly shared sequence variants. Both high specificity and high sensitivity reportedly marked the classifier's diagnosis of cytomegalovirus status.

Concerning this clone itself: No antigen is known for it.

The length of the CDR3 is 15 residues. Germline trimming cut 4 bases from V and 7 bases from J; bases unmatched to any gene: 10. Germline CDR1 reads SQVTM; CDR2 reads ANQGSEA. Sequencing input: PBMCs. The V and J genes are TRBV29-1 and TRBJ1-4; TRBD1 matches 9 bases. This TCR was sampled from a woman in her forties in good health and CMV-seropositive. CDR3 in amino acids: CSVGTGESVGEKLFF. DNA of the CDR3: TGCAGCGTTGGGACAGGGGAATCCGTAGGTGAAAAACTGTTTTTT.